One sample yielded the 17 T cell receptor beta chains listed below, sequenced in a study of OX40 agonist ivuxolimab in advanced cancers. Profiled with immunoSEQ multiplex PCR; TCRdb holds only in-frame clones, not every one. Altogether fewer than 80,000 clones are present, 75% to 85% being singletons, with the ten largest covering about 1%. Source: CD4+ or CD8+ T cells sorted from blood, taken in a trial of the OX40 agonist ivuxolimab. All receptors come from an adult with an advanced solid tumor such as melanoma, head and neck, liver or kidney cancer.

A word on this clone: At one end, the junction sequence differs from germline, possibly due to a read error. CDR3: CASSYGGGNTEAFF. The CDR3 DNA reads as TGTGCCAGCAGTTACGGGGGAGGGAACACTGAAGCTTTCTTT. The chain employs TRBV10-2 and TRBJ1-1; D is perhaps TRBD1 (5 bases). Germline CDR1 is WSHSY and CDR2 is SAAADI. The CDR3 contains 14 residues.

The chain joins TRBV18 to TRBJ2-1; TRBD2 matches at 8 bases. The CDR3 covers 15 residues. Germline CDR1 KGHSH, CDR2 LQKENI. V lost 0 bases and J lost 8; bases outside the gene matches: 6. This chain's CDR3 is CASSPPSGGVYEQFF. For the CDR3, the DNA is TGTGCCAGCTCACCACCGTCGGGGGGGGTCTATGAGCAGTTCTTC.

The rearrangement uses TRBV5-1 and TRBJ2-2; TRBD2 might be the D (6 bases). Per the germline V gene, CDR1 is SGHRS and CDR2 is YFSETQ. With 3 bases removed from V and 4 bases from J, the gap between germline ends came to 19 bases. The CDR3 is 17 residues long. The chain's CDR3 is CASSSGPRGKPTGELFF. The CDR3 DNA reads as TGCGCCAGCAGCTCCGGTCCGCGGGGAAAACCCACCGGGGAGCTGTTTTTT.

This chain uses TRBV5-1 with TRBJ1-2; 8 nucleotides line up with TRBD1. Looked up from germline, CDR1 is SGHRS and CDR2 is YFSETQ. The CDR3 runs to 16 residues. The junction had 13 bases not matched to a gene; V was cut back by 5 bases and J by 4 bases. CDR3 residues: CASSPTSRGLSYGYTF. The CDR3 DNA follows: TGCGCCAGCAGTCCAACCTCCAGGGGGCTTAGCTATGGCTACACCTTC.

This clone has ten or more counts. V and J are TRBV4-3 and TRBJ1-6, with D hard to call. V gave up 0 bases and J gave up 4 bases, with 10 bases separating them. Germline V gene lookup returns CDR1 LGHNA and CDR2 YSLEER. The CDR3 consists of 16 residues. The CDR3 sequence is CASSQDGLVYNSPLHF. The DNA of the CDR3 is TGCGCCAGCAGCCAAGATGGACTGGTTTATAATTCACCCCTCCACTTT.

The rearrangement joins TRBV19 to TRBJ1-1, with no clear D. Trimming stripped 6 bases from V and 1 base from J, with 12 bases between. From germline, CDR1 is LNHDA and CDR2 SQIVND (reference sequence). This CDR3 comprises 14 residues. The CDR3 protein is CASRTEPQNTEAFF. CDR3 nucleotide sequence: TGTGCCAGTAGGACGGAACCCCAGAACACTGAAGCTTTCTTT.

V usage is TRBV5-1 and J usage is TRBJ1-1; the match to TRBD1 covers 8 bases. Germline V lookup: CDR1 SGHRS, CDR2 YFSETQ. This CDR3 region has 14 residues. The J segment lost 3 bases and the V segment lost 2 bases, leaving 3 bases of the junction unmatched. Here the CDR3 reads CASSFRGPDTEAFF. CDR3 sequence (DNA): TGCGCCAGCAGCTTCAGGGGGCCAGACACTGAAGCTTTCTTT. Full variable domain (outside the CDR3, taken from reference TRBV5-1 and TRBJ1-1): KAGVTQTPRYLIKTRGQQVTLSCSPISGHRSVSWYQQTPGQGLQFLFEYFSETQRNKGNFPGRFSGRQFSNSRSEMNVSTLELGDSALYLCASSFRGPDTEAFFGQGTRLTVV.

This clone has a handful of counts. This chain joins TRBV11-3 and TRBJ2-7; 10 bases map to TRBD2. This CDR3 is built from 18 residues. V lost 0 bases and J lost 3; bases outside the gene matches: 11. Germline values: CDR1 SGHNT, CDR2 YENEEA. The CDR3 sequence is CASSLETSLAGDNYEQYF. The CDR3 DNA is TGTGCCAGCAGCTTAGAGACCTCTCTAGCGGGGGATAACTACGAGCAGTACTTC.

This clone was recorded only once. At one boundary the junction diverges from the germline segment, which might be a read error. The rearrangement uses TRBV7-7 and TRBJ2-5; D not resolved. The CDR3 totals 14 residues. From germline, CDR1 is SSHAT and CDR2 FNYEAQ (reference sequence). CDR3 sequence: CASSLRAQQETQYF. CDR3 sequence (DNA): TGTGCTAGCAGCTTACGGGCACAGCAAGAGACCCAGTACTTC.

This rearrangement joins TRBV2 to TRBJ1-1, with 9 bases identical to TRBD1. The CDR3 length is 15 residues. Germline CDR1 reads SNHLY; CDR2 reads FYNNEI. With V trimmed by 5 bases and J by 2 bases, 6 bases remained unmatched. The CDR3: CASSSQGARNTEAFF. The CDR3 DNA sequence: TGTGCCAGCAGTTCACAGGGGGCCCGCAACACTGAAGCTTTCTTT.

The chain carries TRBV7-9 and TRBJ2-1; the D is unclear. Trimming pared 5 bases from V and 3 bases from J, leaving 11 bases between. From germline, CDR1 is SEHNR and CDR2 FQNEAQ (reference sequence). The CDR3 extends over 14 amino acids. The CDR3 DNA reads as TGTGCCAGCAGCCCCCGGCAGCACTACAATGAGCAGTTCTTC. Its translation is CASSPRQHYNEQFF.

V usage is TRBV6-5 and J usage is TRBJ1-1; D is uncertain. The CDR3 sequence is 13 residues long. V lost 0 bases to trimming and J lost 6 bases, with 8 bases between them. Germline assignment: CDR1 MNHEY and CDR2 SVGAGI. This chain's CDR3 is CASSYSYKAEAFF. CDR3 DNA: TGTGCCAGCAGTTACTCGTATAAGGCTGAAGCTTTCTTT.

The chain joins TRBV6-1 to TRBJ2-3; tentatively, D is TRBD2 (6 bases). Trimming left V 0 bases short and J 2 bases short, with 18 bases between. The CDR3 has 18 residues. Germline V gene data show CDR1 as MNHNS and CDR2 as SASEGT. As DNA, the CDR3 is TGTGCCAGCAGTGAAGCACCAAATCGGGGAGGATTCACAGATACGCAGTATTTT. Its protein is CASSEAPNRGGFTDTQYF.

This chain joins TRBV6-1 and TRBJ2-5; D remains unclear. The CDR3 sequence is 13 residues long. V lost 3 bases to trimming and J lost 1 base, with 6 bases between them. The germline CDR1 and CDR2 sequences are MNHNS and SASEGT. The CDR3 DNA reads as TGTGCCAGCAGTGACGGGTTCCAAGAGACCCAGTACTTC. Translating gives CASSDGFQETQYF.

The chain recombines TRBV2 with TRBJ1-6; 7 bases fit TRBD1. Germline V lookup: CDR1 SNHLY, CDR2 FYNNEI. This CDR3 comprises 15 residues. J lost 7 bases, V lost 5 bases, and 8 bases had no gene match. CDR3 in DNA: TGTGCCAGCAGTACACAGATGGGACAGAATTCACCCCTCCACTTT. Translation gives CASSTQMGQNSPLHF.

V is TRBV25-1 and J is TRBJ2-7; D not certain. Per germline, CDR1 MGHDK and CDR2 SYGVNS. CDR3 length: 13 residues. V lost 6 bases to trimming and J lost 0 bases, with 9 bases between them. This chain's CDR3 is CASSVQNSYEQYF. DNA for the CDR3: TGTGCCAGCAGCGTTCAGAACTCCTACGAGCAGTACTTC.

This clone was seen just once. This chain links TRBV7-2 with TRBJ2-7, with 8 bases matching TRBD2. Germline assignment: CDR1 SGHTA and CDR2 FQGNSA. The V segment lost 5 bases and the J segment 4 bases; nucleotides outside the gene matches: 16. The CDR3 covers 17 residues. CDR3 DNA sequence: TGTGCCAGCAGCCCCGCAAGGGGGGGCGGGGGGTCTTACGAGCAGTACTTC. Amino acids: CASSPARGGGGSYEQYF. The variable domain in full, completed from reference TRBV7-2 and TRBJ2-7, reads GAGVSQSPSNKVTEKGKDVELRCDPISGHTALYWYRQSLGQGLEFLIYFQGNSAPDKSGLPSDRFSAERTGGSVSTLTIQRTQQEDSAVYLCASSPARGGGGSYEQYFGPGTRLTVT.